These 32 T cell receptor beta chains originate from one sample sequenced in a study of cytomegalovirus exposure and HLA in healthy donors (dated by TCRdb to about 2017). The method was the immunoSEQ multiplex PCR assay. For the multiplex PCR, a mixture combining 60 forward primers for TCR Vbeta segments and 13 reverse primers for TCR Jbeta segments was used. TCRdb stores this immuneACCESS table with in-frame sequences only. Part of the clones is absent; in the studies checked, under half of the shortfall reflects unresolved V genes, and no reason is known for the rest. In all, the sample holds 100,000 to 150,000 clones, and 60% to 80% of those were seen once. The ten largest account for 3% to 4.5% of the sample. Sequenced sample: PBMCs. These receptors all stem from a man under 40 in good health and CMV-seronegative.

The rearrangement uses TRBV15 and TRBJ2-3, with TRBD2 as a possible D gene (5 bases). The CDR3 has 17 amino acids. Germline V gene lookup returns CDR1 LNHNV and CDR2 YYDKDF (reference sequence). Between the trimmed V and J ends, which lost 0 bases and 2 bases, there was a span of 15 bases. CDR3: CATSREMVSGYTDTQYF. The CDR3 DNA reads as TGTGCCACCAGCAGAGAAATGGTCAGCGGCTACACAGATACGCAGTATTTT.

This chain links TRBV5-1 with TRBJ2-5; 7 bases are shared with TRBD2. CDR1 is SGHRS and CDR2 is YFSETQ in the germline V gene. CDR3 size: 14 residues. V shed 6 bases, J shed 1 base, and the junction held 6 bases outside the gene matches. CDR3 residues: CASTEAGTQETQYF. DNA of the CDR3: TGCGCCAGCACCGAAGCGGGGACCCAAGAGACCCAGTACTTC.

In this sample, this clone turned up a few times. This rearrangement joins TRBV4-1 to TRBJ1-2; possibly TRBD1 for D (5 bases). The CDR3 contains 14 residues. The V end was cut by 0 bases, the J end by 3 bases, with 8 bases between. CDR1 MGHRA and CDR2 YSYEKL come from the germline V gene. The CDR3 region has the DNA TGCGCCAGCAGCCAAGACAGGGCTGACTATGGCTACACCTTC. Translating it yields CASSQDRADYGYTF.

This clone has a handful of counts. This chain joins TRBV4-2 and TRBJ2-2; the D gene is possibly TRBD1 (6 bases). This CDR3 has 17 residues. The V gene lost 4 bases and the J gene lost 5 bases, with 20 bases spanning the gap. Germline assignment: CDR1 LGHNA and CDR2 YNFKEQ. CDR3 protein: CASSLLLGATVTGELFF. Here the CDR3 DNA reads TGTGCCAGCAGCCTCCTGCTGGGGGCAACGGTGACCGGGGAGCTGTTTTTT.

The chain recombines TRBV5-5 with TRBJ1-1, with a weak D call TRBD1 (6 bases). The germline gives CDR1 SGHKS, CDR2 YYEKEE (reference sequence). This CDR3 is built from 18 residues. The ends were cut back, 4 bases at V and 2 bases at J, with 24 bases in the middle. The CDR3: CASSPIIGGAVLNTEAFF. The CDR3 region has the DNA TGTGCCAGCAGCCCGATTATTGGGGGCGCAGTCCTTAACACTGAAGCTTTCTTT.

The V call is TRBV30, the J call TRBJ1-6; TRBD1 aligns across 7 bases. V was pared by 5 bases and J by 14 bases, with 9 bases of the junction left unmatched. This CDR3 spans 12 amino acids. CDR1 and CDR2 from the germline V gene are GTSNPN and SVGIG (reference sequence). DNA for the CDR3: TGTGCCTGGCACAGGGGTTCGGTAGCCCTCCACTTT. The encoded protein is CAWHRGSVALHF.

The CDR3 sequence is CASTTSGGPYEQYF. In DNA, the CDR3 is TGTGCCAGCACGACTAGCGGGGGCCCCTACGAGCAGTACTTC. V usage is TRBV27 and J usage is TRBJ2-5; the match to TRBD2 covers 12 bases. Gene TRBJ2-7 matches the end of the DNA better, so the J call may be wrong. There are 14 residues in the CDR3. In germline, CDR1 is MNHEY, CDR2 SMNVEV (reference sequence).

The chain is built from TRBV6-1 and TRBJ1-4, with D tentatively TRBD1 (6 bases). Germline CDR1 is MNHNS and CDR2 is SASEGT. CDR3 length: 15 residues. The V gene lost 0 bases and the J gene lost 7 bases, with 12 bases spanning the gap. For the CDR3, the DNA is TGTGCCAGCAGTGAAGCCAGGGGCGGTGTTGAAAAACTGTTTTTT. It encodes CASSEARGGVEKLFF.

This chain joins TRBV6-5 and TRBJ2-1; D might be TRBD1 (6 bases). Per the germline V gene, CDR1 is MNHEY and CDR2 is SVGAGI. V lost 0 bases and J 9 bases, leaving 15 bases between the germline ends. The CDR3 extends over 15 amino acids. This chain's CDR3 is CASSYSMGAVGEQFF. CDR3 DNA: TGTGCCAGCAGTTACTCGATGGGGGCGGTCGGTGAGCAGTTCTTC.

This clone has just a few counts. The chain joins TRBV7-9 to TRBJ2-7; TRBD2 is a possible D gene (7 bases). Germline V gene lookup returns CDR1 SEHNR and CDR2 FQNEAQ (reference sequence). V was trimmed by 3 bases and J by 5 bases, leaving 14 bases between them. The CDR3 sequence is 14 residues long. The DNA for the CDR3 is TGTGCCAGCAGCTTTGGGGGGGCTGGGGACGAGCAGTACTTC. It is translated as CASSFGGAGDEQYF.

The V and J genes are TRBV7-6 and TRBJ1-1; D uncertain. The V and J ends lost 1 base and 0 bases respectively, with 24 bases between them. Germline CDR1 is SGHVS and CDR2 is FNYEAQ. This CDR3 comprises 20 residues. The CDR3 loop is CASSLVRSVPGMYMNTEAFF. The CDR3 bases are TGTGCCAGCAGCTTAGTACGGAGTGTTCCGGGGATGTACATGAACACTGAAGCTTTCTTT.

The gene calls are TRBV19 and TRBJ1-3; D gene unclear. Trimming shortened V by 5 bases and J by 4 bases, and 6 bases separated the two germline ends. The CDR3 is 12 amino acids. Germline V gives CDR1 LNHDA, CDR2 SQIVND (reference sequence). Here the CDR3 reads CASSSPGNTIYF. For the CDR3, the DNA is TGTGCCAGTAGTTCTCCCGGAAACACCATATATTTT.

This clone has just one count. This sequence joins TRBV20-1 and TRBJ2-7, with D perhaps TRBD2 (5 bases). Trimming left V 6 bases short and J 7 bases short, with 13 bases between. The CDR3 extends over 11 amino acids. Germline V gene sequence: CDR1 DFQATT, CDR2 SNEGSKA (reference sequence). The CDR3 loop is CSARRGWEQYF. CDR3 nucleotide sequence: TGCAGTGCCAGAAGAGGGTGGGAGCAGTACTTC.

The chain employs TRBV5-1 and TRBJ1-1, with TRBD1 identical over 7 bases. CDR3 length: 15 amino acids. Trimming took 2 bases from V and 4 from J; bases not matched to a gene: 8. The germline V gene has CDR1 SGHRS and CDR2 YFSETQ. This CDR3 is CASSFYRGRGTEAFF. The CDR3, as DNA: TGCGCCAGCAGCTTTTACAGGGGAAGGGGCACTGAAGCTTTCTTT.

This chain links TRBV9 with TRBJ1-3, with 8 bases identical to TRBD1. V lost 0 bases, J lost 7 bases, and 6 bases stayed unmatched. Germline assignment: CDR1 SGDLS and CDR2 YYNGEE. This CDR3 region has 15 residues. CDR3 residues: CASSVVPGGGNTIYF. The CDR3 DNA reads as TGTGCCAGCAGCGTAGTCCCAGGGGGCGGGAACACCATATATTTT.

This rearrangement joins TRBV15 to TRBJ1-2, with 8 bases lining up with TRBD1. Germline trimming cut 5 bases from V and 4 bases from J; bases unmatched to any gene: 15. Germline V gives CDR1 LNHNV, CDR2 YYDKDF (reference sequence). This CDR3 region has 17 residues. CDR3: CATSPSGTGGVSYGYTF. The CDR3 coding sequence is TGTGCCACCAGCCCCTCCGGAACAGGGGGGGTTTCCTATGGCTACACCTTC.

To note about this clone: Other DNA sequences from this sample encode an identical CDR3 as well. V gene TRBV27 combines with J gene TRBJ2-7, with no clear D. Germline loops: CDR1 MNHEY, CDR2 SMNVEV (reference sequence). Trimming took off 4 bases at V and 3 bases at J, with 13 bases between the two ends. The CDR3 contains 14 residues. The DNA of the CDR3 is TGTGCCAGCAGTTATGACGCTAGAAACTACGAGCAGTACTTC. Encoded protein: CASSYDARNYEQYF.

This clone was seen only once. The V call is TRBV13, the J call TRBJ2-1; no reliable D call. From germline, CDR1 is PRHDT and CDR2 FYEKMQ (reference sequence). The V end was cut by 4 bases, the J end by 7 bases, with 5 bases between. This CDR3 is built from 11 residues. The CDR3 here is CASSSQNEQFF. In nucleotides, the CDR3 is TGTGCCAGCAGCTCGCAGAATGAGCAGTTCTTC.

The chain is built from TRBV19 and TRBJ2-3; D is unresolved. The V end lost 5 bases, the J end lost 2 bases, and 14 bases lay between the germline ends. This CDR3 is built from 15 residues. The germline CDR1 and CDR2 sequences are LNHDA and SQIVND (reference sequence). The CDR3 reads CASSRKQSFTDTQYF. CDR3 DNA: TGTGCCAGTAGTCGTAAACAGAGCTTCACAGATACGCAGTATTTT.

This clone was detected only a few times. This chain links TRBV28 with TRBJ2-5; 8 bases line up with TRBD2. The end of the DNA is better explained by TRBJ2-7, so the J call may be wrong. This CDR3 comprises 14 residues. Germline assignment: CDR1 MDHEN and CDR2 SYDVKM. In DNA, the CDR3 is TGTGCCAGCAGGGGCAGCGGGGGCCCCTACGAGCAGTACTTC. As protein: CASRGSGGPYEQYF.

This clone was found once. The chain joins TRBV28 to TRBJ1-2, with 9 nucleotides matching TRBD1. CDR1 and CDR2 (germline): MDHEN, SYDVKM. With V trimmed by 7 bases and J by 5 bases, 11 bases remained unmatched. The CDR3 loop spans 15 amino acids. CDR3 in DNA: TGTGCCAGCACCCGAACCGGACAGGGGATTTATGGCTACACCTTC. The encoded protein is CASTRTGQGIYGYTF.

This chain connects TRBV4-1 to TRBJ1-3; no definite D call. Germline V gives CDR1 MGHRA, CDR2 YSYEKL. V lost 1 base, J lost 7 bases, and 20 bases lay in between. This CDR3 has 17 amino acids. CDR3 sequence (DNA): TGCGCCAGCAGCCAAGTCCGGGGAATTGGGCTGTCGAACACCATATATTTT. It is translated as CASSQVRGIGLSNTIYF.

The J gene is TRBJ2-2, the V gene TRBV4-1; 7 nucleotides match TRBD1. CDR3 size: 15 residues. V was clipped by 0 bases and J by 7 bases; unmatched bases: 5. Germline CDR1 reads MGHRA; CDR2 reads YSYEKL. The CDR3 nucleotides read TGCGCCAGCAGCCAAGATCAGGGGGTTGGCGGGGAGCTGTTTTTT. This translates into CASSQDQGVGGELFF.

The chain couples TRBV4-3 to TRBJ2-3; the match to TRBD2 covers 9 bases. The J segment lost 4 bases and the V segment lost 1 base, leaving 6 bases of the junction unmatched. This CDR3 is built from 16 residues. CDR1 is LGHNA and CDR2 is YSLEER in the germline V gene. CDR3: CASSQVPTSGADTQYF. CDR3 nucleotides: TGCGCCAGCAGCCAAGTTCCGACTAGCGGAGCAGATACGCAGTATTTT.

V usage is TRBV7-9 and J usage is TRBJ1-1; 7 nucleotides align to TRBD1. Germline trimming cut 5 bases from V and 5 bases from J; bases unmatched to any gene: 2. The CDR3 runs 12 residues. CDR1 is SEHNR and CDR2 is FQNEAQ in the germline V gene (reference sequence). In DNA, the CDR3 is TGTGCCAGCAGCCGACAGGGTACTGAAGCTTTCTTT. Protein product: CASSRQGTEAFF. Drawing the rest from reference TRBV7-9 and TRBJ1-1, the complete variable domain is DTGVSQNPRHKITKRGQNVTFRCDPISEHNRLYWYRQTLGQGPEFLTYFQNEAQLEKSRLLSDRFSAERPKGSFSTLEIQRTEQGDSAMYLCASSRQGTEAFFGQGTRLTVV.

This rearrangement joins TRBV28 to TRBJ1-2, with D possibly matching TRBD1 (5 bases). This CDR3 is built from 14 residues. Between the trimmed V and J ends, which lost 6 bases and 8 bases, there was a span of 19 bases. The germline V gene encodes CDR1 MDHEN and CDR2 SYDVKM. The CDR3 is CASSAPGGAKGYTF. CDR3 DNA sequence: TGTGCCAGCAGCGCCCCCGGCGGGGCGAAAGGCTACACCTTC.

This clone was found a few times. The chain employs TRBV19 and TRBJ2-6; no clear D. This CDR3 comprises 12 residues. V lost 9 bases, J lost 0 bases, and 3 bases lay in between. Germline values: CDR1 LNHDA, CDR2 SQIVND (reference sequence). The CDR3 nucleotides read TGTGCCAGCAACTCTGGGGCCAACGTCCTGACTTTC. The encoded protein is CASNSGANVLTF.

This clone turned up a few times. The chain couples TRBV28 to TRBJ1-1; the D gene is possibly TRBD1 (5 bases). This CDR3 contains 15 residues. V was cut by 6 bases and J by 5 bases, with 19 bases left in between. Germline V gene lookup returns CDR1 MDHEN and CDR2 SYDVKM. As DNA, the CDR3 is TGTGCCAGCAGCCCCATGCAGGGATTCCGGACTGAAGCTTTCTTT. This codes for CASSPMQGFRTEAFF.

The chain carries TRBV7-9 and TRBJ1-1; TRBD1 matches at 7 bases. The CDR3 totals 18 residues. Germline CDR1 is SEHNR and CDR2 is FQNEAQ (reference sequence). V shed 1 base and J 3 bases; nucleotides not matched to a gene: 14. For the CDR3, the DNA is TGTGCCAGCAGCTTAGTTTCGGGGTTGGGCAGGGGGGACACTGAAGCTTTCTTT. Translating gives CASSLVSGLGRGDTEAFF.

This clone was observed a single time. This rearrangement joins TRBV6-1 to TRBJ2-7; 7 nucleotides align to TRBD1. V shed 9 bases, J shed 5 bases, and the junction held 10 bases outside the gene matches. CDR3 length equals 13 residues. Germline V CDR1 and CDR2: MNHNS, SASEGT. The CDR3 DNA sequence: TGTGCCAGTCTAGAGACAGGGAATCACGAGCAGTACTTC. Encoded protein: CASLETGNHEQYF.

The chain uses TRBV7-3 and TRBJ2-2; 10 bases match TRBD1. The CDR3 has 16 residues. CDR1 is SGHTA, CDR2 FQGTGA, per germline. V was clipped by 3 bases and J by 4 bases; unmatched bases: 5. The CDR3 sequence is CASSFRQGAGTGELFF. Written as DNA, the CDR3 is TGTGCCAGCAGCTTCCGACAGGGGGCTGGCACCGGGGAGCTGTTTTTT.

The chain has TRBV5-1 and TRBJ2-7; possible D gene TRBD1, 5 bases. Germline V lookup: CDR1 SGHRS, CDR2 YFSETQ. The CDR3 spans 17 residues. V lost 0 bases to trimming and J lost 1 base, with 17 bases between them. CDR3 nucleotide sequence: TGCGCCAGCAGCTTGGAACTACCGACAGCACGTTCCTACGAGCAGTACTTC. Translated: CASSLELPTARSYEQYF.